The 13 T cell receptor beta chains below were found in one sample sequenced in a study of T cell repertoires in cytomegalovirus infection. MiXCR, run by TCRdb on the reads, gives a single entry per CDR3 protein. Of about 150,000 distinct CDR3 sequences detected, about 25% appear once; the ten largest clones hold roughly 9.7%. Sequencing input: PBMCs. These receptors were obtained from a human donor in good health (CMV status not recorded). Some clones in this sample may be carry-over from other donors' samples.

The V and J genes are TRBV2 and TRBJ1-3; 8 bases align to TRBD1. The V gene's germline CDR1 is SNHLY and CDR2 FYNNEI. The ends lost 8 bases at V and 7 bases at J; junction bases unmatched: 7. The CDR3 spans 13 residues. The CDR3 coding sequence is TGTGCCAGCTGCGGACAGGGATGGAACACCATATATTTT. Translation gives CASCGQGWNTIYF.

The table lists this clonotype with many counts. As DNA, the CDR3 is TGTGCCAGCAGTACATGGACTAGGAGCACAGATACGCAGTATTTT. Residues: CASSTWTRSTDTQYF. The V call is TRBV28, the J call TRBJ2-3; 7 bases are shared with TRBD2. This CDR3 has 15 residues. V lost 5 bases to trimming and J lost 0 bases; unmatched junction nucleotides: 5. Germline V gene lookup returns CDR1 MDHEN and CDR2 SYDVKM.

The genes are TRBV28 and TRBJ1-5; maybe TRBD1 (5 bases). The ends were cut back, 3 bases at V and 7 bases at J, with 10 bases in the middle. Germline assignment: CDR1 MDHEN and CDR2 SYDVKM. CDR3 length equals 13 residues. CDR3 residues: CASSLGGFQPQHF. In DNA, the CDR3 is TGTGCCAGCAGTTTGGGGGGGTTCCAGCCCCAGCATTTT.

This clonotype came up once. V is TRBV18 and J is TRBJ2-7; tentatively, D is TRBD1 or TRBD2 (6 bases each). With 5 bases removed from V and 4 bases from J, the gap between germline ends came to 12 bases. Germline values: CDR1 KGHSH, CDR2 LQKENI. There are 13 residues in the CDR3. The CDR3 nucleotides are TGTGCCAGCTCATCGGACAGCGGGTACGAGCAGTACTTC. Encoded protein: CASSSDSGYEQYF.

There are a few counts of this clonotype. This chain connects TRBV19 to TRBJ2-7, with D tentatively TRBD1 or TRBD2 (5 bases each). CDR3 length: 16 residues. Trimming took off 3 bases at V and 1 base at J, with 16 bases between the two ends. Germline values: CDR1 LNHDA, CDR2 SQIVND (reference sequence). CDR3: CASSMNTGTGSYEQYF. CDR3 sequence (DNA): TGTGCCAGTAGTATGAATACCGGGACCGGGTCCTACGAGCAGTACTTC.

This clonotype was observed a handful of times. The chain couples TRBV12-3 or TRBV12-4 to TRBJ1-5; D is ambiguous. V lost 4 bases and J 7 bases, leaving 14 bases between the germline ends. The length of the CDR3 is 14 residues. The CDR3 reads CASSSAPRRQPQHF. The CDR3 bases are TGTGCCAGCAGTTCGGCACCCCGAAGACAGCCCCAGCATTTT.

This rearrangement joins TRBV5-8 to TRBJ2-7, with 7 nucleotides matching TRBD1. This CDR3 is built from 14 residues. V trimming: 3 bases; J trimming: 2 bases; junction bases outside the gene matches: 5. Germline CDR1 SGHTS, CDR2 YDEGEE. The CDR3 region is CASSWTGTTYEQYF. The CDR3 nucleotides read TGTGCCAGCAGCTGGACAGGAACTACCTACGAGCAGTACTTC.

This clonotype showed up many times. The CDR3 nucleotides are TGTGCCAGCAGTCTTGGACTAGCGGGAGTCGGACACGAGCAGTACTTC. Its protein product is CASSLGLAGVGHEQYF. The chain carries TRBV7-2 and TRBJ2-7; TRBD2 matches 13 bases. The CDR3 sequence is 16 residues long. Germline-derived CDR1 and CDR2 are SGHTA and FQGNSA. The J segment lost 5 bases and the V segment lost 6 bases, leaving 10 bases of the junction unmatched.

This clonotype was seen ten or more times. V and J are TRBV28 and TRBJ1-4, with D possibly matching TRBD1 (5 bases). The CDR3 consists of 14 residues. Trimming took off 6 bases at V and 6 bases at J, with 14 bases between the two ends. CDR1 is MDHEN, CDR2 SYDVKM, per germline. The CDR3 loop is CASSLGEAYEKLFF. The DNA of the CDR3 is TGTGCCAGCAGCCTAGGGGAGGCGTATGAAAAACTGTTTTTT. The whole variable domain, filled in from reference TRBV28 and TRBJ1-4, reads DVKVTQSSRYLVKRTGEKVFLECVQDMDHENMFWYRQDPGLGLRLIYFSYDVKMKEKGDIPEGYSVSREKKERFSLILESASTNQTSMYLCASSLGEAYEKLFFGSGTQLSVL.

This clonotype showed up just a few times. The chain has TRBV12-3 or TRBV12-4 and TRBJ2-7, with 13 bases aligning to TRBD2. CDR3 length equals 17 residues. The J segment lost 3 bases and the V segment lost 6 bases, leaving 11 bases of the junction unmatched. CDR3 sequence reads: CASSQAGLAGNFYEQYF. The CDR3 DNA reads TGTGCCAGCAGCCAAGCGGGACTAGCGGGGAACTTCTACGAGCAGTACTTC.

This clonotype was recorded many times. V gene TRBV14 combines with J gene TRBJ2-2; 16 bases line up with TRBD2. The CDR3 extends over 19 amino acids. V shed 1 base, J shed 2 bases, and the junction held 4 bases outside the gene matches. In germline, CDR1 is SGHDN, CDR2 FVKESK. This CDR3 is CASSQVGLAGGPNTGELFF. In DNA form, the CDR3 reads TGTGCCAGCAGCCAAGTGGGACTAGCGGGAGGGCCCAACACCGGGGAGCTGTTTTTT.

There are many counts of this clonotype. The chain links TRBV7-2 to TRBJ2-5; 7 bases fit TRBD2. The CDR3 is 15 amino acids. V shed 1 base, J shed 4 bases, and the junction held 6 bases outside the gene matches. Germline CDR1 is SGHTA and CDR2 is FQGNSA. CDR3 protein: CASSLGRLAVETQYF. In DNA form, the CDR3 reads TGTGCCAGCAGCTTAGGAAGGCTAGCGGTAGAGACCCAGTACTTC.

This clonotype has a handful of counts. The genes are TRBV9 and TRBJ2-1; 10 bases are a match to TRBD2. V dropped 4 bases and J dropped 4; count of bases not matched to a gene: 11. Looked up from germline, CDR1 is SGDLS and CDR2 is YYNGEE. This CDR3 has 17 residues. Here the CDR3 reads CASSPKGLANVYNEQFF. CDR3 in DNA: TGTGCCAGCAGCCCAAAGGGACTAGCGAACGTATACAATGAGCAGTTCTTC.